These 23 T cell receptor beta chains were all obtained from the same sample, sequenced in a study of blood T cells in healthy people across ages. A second roughly 6 to 11 cycle PCR used barcoded and J-beta primers. From the 5' RACE reads, TCRdb called clonotypes with MiXCR, one entry per CDR3 protein. The sample includes some 790,000 distinct CDR3 sequences, more than 25% of them seen just once. Material: blood. The receptors come from a woman aged 80 or older in good health.

The sample holds a few counts of this clonotype. The chain combines TRBV6-2 or TRBV6-3 with TRBJ2-3, with 12 nucleotides matching TRBD2. This CDR3 spans 17 amino acids. V lost 4 bases to trimming and J lost 5 bases; unmatched junction nucleotides: 10. Germline CDR1 is MNHEY and CDR2 is SVGEGT. CDR3 protein: CASSSDASGGALDTQYF. CDR3 in DNA: TGTGCCAGCAGTTCGGATGCTAGCGGGGGGGCTCTAGATACGCAGTATTTT.

This clonotype was observed at least ten times. This chain links TRBV4-3 with TRBJ2-1; no firm D call. There are 15 residues in the CDR3. Trimming stripped 0 bases from V and 6 bases from J, with 12 bases between. Germline V lookup: CDR1 LGHNA, CDR2 YSLEER. DNA of the CDR3: TGCGCCAGCAGCCAAGAGGGGAAGGGAATCAATGAGCAGTTCTTC. The encoded protein is CASSQEGKGINEQFF.

The V and J genes are TRBV18 and TRBJ2-1; 12 bases map to TRBD2. The CDR3 has 16 amino acids. The germline gives CDR1 KGHSH, CDR2 LQKENI. V lost 3 bases to trimming and J lost 9 bases; unmatched junction nucleotides: 9. The CDR3 DNA reads TGTGCCAGCTCACCTCCTAGCGGGGGGGCCGGTGGTGAGCAGTTCTTC. This encodes CASSPPSGGAGGEQFF.

At least ten counts were recorded for this clonotype. V is TRBV4-2 and J is TRBJ2-2; possibly TRBD1 or TRBD2 for D (6 bases each). Germline CDR1 reads LGHNA; CDR2 reads YNFKEQ. The CDR3 spans 15 residues. The germline V and J ends were trimmed by 0 bases and 7 bases, with 12 bases remaining between them. The CDR3 DNA follows: TGTGCCAGCAGCCAAGAATGGGGGGCAGGCGGGGAGCTGTTTTTT. Amino acids: CASSQEWGAGGELFF.

The chain combines TRBV11-2 with TRBJ1-6, with 7 nucleotides matching TRBD1. The CDR3 covers 18 residues. CDR1 is SGHAT and CDR2 is FQNNGV in the germline V gene. The ends lost 1 base at V and 4 bases at J; junction bases unmatched: 10. DNA of the CDR3: TGTGCCAGCAGCTTAGCTCGGGACAGACCTACGTATAATTCACCCCTCCACTTT. It translates to CASSLARDRPTYNSPLHF.

This clonotype was detected ten times or more. This sequence joins TRBV10-3 and TRBJ2-7, with no clear D. The germline V and J ends were trimmed by 6 bases and 1 base, with 13 bases remaining between them. CDR1 ENHRY and CDR2 SYGVKD come from the germline V gene. The CDR3 has 14 amino acids. The CDR3 spells CAISRGGSSYEQYF. CDR3 nucleotide sequence: TGTGCCATCAGCAGAGGCGGCAGTTCCTACGAGCAGTACTTC.

This clonotype was seen ten or more times. J is TRBJ2-1 and V is TRBV7-9; TRBD1 agrees at 7 bases. The CDR3 is made up of 14 amino acids. V shed 6 bases, J shed 2 bases, and the junction held 4 bases outside the gene matches. Germline lookup yields CDR1 SEHNR and CDR2 FQNEAQ (reference sequence). For the CDR3, the DNA is TGTGCCAGCAGTTTGGGACAGACCTACAATGAGCAGTTCTTC. It is translated as CASSLGQTYNEQFF.

V usage is TRBV12-3 or TRBV12-4 and J usage is TRBJ2-4; 8 positions agree with TRBD1. The J call is doubtful: the DNA matches TRBJ2-7 better. This CDR3 spans 15 amino acids. CDR3 coding DNA: TGTGCCAGCAGTCCCATTGGACAGGGTAAAAACGAGCAGTACTTC. Translated, it gives CASSPIGQGKNEQYF.

The table lists this clonotype with many counts. This chain uses TRBV7-9 with TRBJ2-5; TRBD1 is a possible D gene (6 bases). The CDR3 runs to 15 residues. Germline V gene sequence: CDR1 SEHNR, CDR2 FQNEAQ (reference sequence). Trimming left V 5 bases short and J 5 bases short, with 18 bases between. This chain's CDR3 is CASSAVRGTGETQYF. The CDR3 region has the DNA TGTGCCAGCAGCGCCGTCAGGGGAACGGGGGAGACCCAGTACTTC.

At least ten counts were recorded for this clonotype. V usage is TRBV20-1 and J usage is TRBJ2-3, with TRBD2 as a possible D gene (6 bases). The ends were cut back, 6 bases at V and 6 bases at J, with 10 bases in the middle. This CDR3 is 11 amino acids long. Germline loops: CDR1 DFQATT, CDR2 SNEGSKA (reference sequence). The CDR3 spells CSATSGDTQYF. The CDR3 region has the DNA TGCAGTGCCACCAGCGGGGATACGCAGTATTTT.

Comment on this clonotype: This may stem from a read error, because a much larger clone lies one nucleotide away. This chain uses TRBV20-1 with TRBJ2-5; 11 positions agree with TRBD2. The germline gives CDR1 DFQATT, CDR2 SNEGSKA (reference sequence). The CDR3 extends over 16 amino acids. CDR3 amino acids: CSARVLAGGNQETRYF. DNA for the CDR3: TGCAGTGCTAGAGTTTTAGCGGGGGGGAACCAAGAGACCCGGTACTTC.

With regard to this clonotype: A much larger clone is a single base away; this may be a read error. The chain carries TRBV7-2 and TRBJ2-1, with unresolved D. CDR3 length: 13 amino acids. Trimming took off 0 bases at V and 10 bases at J, with 10 bases between the two ends. From germline, CDR1 is SGHTA and CDR2 FQGNSA. For the CDR3, the DNA is TGTGCCAGCAGCTTAGCCGTCGAAGGCGAGCAGTTCTTC. Encoded protein: CASSLAVEGEQFF.

This clonotype was seen a few times. This may arise from a read error, as a much more abundant clone is one base away. CDR3 region: CASSFRSSTASGQYF. The CDR3 DNA is TGTGCCAGCAGCTTCCGGTCCTCGACGGCAAGCGGGCAGTACTTC. The J gene is TRBJ2-5, the V gene TRBV7-2, with TRBD2 as a possible D gene (6 bases). CDR1 SGHTA and CDR2 FQGNSA come from the germline V gene. The CDR3 has 15 amino acids. The V and J ends lost 3 bases and 11 bases respectively, with 22 bases between them.

At least ten counts were recorded for this clonotype. This chain joins TRBV14 and TRBJ2-1, with 8 bases lining up with TRBD1. CDR3 length: 21 residues. The germline CDR1 and CDR2 sequences are SGHDN and FVKESK. V was pared by 0 bases and J by 0 bases, with 16 bases of the junction left unmatched. In DNA, the CDR3 is TGTGCCAGCAGCCAAGATACAGGACAGGGAGGTACGGCTAGCTCCTACAATGAGCAGTTCTTC. It specifies CASSQDTGQGGTASSYNEQFF.

The V and J genes are TRBV20-1 and TRBJ2-1; 10 positions match TRBD2. The CDR3 has 19 residues. Germline V gene lookup returns CDR1 DFQATT and CDR2 SNEGSKA (reference sequence). J was trimmed by 4 bases and V by 6 bases; bases with no gene match: 21. The CDR3 here is CSAPSLAGGLTVRYNEQFF. CDR3 nucleotides: TGCAGTGCGCCTTCCTTAGCGGGGGGCCTAACTGTCAGGTACAATGAGCAGTTCTTC.

The gene calls are TRBV27 and TRBJ1-5; D may be TRBD1 (5 bases). Per the germline V gene, CDR1 is MNHEY and CDR2 is SMNVEV (reference sequence). The CDR3 extends over 14 amino acids. V was cut by 3 bases and J by 3 bases, with 9 bases left in between. CDR3 amino acids: CASSFRGNNQPQHF. CDR3 DNA sequence: TGTGCCAGCAGTTTTCGGGGGAACAATCAGCCCCAGCATTTT.

The sample holds a few counts of this clonotype. The chain links TRBV3-1 to TRBJ1-1; no clear D. Trimming stripped 3 bases from V and 3 bases from J, with 11 bases between. This CDR3 has 14 amino acids. Germline assignment: CDR1 LGHDT and CDR2 YNNKEL (reference sequence). CDR3 residues: CASSHRSGDTEAFF. DNA for the CDR3: TGTGCCAGCAGCCACCGGAGCGGGGACACTGAAGCTTTCTTT. Combining the CDR3 with reference TRBV3-1 and TRBJ1-1 gives the whole variable domain DTAVSQTPKYLVTQMGNDKSIKCEQNLGHDTMYWYKQDSKKFLKIMFSYNNKELIINETVPNRFSPKSPDKAHLNLHINSLELGDSAVYFCASSHRSGDTEAFFGQGTRLTVV.

With regard to this clonotype: Since a much larger clone is just one base distant, this may be a read error. This chain links TRBV15 with TRBJ2-5, with a possible D match to TRBD2 (5 bases). Trimming stripped 1 base from V and 11 bases from J, with 14 bases between. There are 13 residues in the CDR3. Germline CDR1 reads LNHNV; CDR2 reads YYDKDF (reference sequence). The CDR3: CATSRGSVSEQYF. CDR3 nucleotide sequence: TGTGCCACCAGCAGAGGTAGCGTCAGTGAGCAGTACTTC.

This clonotype came up many times. The chain combines TRBV5-1 with TRBJ2-1; 9 nucleotides align to TRBD1. J was trimmed by 9 bases and V by 4 bases; bases with no gene match: 8. The CDR3 totals 14 residues. Germline V gene sequence: CDR1 SGHRS, CDR2 YFSETQ. The CDR3 coding sequence is TGCGCCAGCAGCGCGGACAGGGGCGGCGGTGAGCAGTTCTTC. Protein: CASSADRGGGEQFF.

V gene TRBV12-3 or TRBV12-4 combines with J gene TRBJ1-1; 10 nucleotides align to TRBD1. The trim removed 7 bases at V and 0 bases at J, leaving 11 bases unmatched. CDR3 length equals 17 residues. CDR3 sequence: CASNSRRQGAVNTEAFF. In DNA form, the CDR3 reads TGTGCCAGCAACTCGCGGAGACAGGGGGCGGTGAACACTGAAGCTTTCTTT.

Regarding this clonotype: A much larger clone lies one base from this, so it may be a read error. The chain is built from TRBV4-3 and TRBJ1-4; no firm D call. This CDR3 has 14 amino acids. The ends were cut back, 2 bases at V and 7 bases at J, with 11 bases in the middle. Germline loops: CDR1 LGHNA, CDR2 YSLEER. CDR3 nucleotides: TGCGCCAGCAGCCAACAAGACAAGGGTGAAAAACTGTTTTTT. It codes for CASSQQDKGEKLFF.

To note about this clonotype: Compared with germline, one end of the junction differs, possibly owing to a read error. This chain connects TRBV5-1 to TRBJ1-1; D is unclear. Germline V gives CDR1 SGHRS, CDR2 YFSETQ. This CDR3 is built from 15 residues. The CDR3 coding sequence is TGCGTCAGCAGTACTACCGACATGACTAACACTGAAGCTTTCTTT. Amino acid sequence: CVSSTTDMTNTEAFF.

The chain uses TRBV4-3 and TRBJ2-7; 8 bases align to TRBD1. This CDR3 spans 17 amino acids. CDR1 and CDR2 from the germline V gene are LGHNA and YSLEER. Unmatched junction bases numbered 15, after V lost 1 base and J lost 7 bases. This CDR3 is CASSQAPGQGPYNEQYF. In DNA, the CDR3 is TGCGCCAGCAGCCAAGCACCCGGACAGGGACCCTACAATGAGCAGTACTTC.